This TCR beta chain is drawn from a study of T cells expressing NK-cell markers (dated by TCRdb to about 2020). Regarding the complete study: TCR beta-chain repertoires were profiled in sorted CD3+CD56+NKG2C+, CD3+CD56+NKG2C- and CD3+CD56-NKG2C+ T-cell subsets from fewer than 10 donors. Among the eight sequenced donors, seven were HCMV-seropositive and one was HCMV-seronegative. The eight sequenced donors were randomly selected healthy volunteers, three men and five women. Libraries were sequenced as 2 x 150 bp reads on Illumina HiSeq 2000/2500, MiSeq or NextSeq. What the study reported, not specific to this receptor: Whether the expanded NKG2C-expressing T cell clones were specific for HCMV antigens was left unclear. Those dominant clonotypes were again the most abundant among CD3+CD56-NKG2C+ cells in a few donors, at about 25-60.1%. In roughly 6 donors, the dominant CD3+CD56+NKG2C+ clonotypes ranked among the top 10 CD8+ clonotypes, making up about 1.0-8% of CD8+ T cells.

HCMV serostatus was determined by detecting HCMV-specific IgG in serum with a commercial ELISA kit. Peripheral blood mononuclear cells were isolated from blood by Ficoll density gradient centrifugation. About this clonotype itself: Its specific antigen is unknown.

TCRdb names Illumina HiSeq 2000 as the instrument used. TCR beta cDNA libraries were prepared using 5'RACE template switching, which introduced a universal primer site and unique molecular identifiers. Synthesis of cDNA was primed from the TCR beta constant segment and was followed by two consecutive PCR amplification steps. The published analysis was carried out like this. Reads were demultiplexed and grouped by UMI with MIGEC, and clonotypes were assembled and quantified with MiTCR. To exclude erroneous sequences, only TCR cDNA sequences supported by at least two reads were retained. The tcR package was used for downstream repertoire analysis, and clonotypes were matched across fractions by CDR3 nucleotide sequence plus V segment. VDJmatch was used to annotate antigen specificity against VDJdb, with one amino acid substitution allowed in CDR3. One entry per CDR3 protein sequence results from the TCRdb reprocessing of the reads, with DNA left out. These V and J calls rely on TCRdb rather than the paper's analysis. The sample table holds around 280,000 distinct CDR3 sequences. Of the sample, under 0.5% is held by the ten largest clones.

Reading the germline V gene gives CDR1 SGHTA and CDR2 FQGNSA. Reading from cysteine to phenylalanine, the CDR3 counts 14 amino acids. The entry carries no DNA sequence. The chain couples TRBV7-2 to TRBJ2-7. The TCR was taken from a man between 18 and 35 years old in good health. Donor details come from another sample of the same person, matched by shared clones. Sequencing was done on a sample of blood T cells: a sorted CD56 or NKG2C T cell subset, CD4+ or CD8+ T cells, or bulk PBMC T cells (not recorded which). The encoded CDR3 is CASSLAVRTYEQYF.